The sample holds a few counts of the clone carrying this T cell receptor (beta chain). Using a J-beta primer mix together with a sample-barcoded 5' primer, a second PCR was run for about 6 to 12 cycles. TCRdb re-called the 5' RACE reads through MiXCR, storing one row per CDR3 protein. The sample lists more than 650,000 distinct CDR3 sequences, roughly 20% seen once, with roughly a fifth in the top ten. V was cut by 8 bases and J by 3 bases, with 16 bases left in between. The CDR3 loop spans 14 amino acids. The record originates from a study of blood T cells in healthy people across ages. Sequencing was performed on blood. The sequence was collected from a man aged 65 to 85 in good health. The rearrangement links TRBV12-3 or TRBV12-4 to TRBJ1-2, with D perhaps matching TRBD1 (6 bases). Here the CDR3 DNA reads TGTGCCAGCCAAAGGGGGGGGCCGTACTATGGCTACACCTTC. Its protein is CASQRGGPYYGYTF.